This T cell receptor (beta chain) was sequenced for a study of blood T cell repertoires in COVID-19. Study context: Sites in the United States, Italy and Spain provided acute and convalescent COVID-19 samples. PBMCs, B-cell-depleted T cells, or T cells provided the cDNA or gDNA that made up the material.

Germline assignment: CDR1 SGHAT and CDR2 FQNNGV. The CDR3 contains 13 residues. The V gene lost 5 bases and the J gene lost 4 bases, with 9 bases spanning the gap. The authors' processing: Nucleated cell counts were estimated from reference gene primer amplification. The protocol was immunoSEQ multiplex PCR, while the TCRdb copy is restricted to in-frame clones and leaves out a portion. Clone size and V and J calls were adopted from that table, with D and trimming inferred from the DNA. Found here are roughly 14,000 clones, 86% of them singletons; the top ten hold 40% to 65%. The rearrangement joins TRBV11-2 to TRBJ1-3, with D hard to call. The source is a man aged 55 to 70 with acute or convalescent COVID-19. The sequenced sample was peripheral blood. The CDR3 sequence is CASSRERGNTIYF. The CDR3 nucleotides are TGTGCCAGCAGCAGAGAGAGGGGAAACACCATATATTTT.